This T cell receptor (beta chain) comes out of a study of a mutant IDH1 vaccine in newly diagnosed glioma. As for the study in general: Vaccinations, eight in total, occurred in weeks 1, 3, 5, 7, 11, 15, 19, 23. Study-wide results and limits: Immune responses induced by the vaccine were seen in roughly 93% of patients, spanning multiple MHC alleles.

Described time point: week 5, during vaccination. A 20-mer mutant IDH1 peptide at 300 ug was injected subcutaneously with topical imiquimod. Each tumor in the donors was a new WHO grade 3 or 4 astrocytoma, IDH1-mutant and ATRX-lost. Germline assignment: CDR1 SNHLY and CDR2 FYNNEI. The CDR3 extends over 13 amino acids. Only a few counts were recorded for this clone. Its specificity is unknown. Produced via immunoSEQ multiplex PCR; TCRdb's table is partial and in-frame only. The sample holds just under 80,000 clones; roughly 90% are singletons and the top ten take roughly 0.56%. The sequence was obtained from a woman in her forties or fifties with glioma. The chain couples TRBV2 to TRBJ1-1; D gene ambiguous. The sample consisted of PBMCs, taken from a glioma patient whose treatment included an IDH1 peptide vaccine. The CDR3 coding sequence is TGTGCAGAGGTGGGGAGCGCGAACACTGAAGCTTTCTTT. Translation gives CAEVGSANTEAFF.